The rows below give T cell receptor beta chains drawn from one sample of a study of CD8+ T cells in alopecia areata. Measured with immunoSEQ multiplex PCR; TCRdb has only the in-frame clones, and not every one. The sample includes 90,000 to 130,000 clones, less than 75% of them seen just once. Source: CD8+ T cells sorted from blood, taken at week 24, from a patient treated with tofacitinib. Receptors were obtained from a human donor with alopecia areata. Both conserved end residues are part of each CDR3. Fields, in order: D gene, V gene, J gene, clone size, CDR3 DNA, CDR3 protein. D genes are given only for firm matches. The size entry is marked missing in some rows and otherwise reads once, few, many or a size class.

>.|TRBV30|TRBJ1-4|few
TGTGCCTGGAGTGTAGATCAGGGAAGGGAAAAACTGTTTTTT
CAWSVDQGREKLFF
>.|TRBV5-5|TRBJ2-7|few
TGTGCCAGCAGCTTGATCCGGGCCTACGAGCAGTACTTC
CASSLIRAYEQYF
>TRBD1|TRBV27|TRBJ2-1|.
TGTGCCAGCAGTTTATGGGGGACAGGGGGCCCACAGCAGTTCTTC
CASSLWGTGGPQQFF
>.|TRBV4-1|TRBJ1-1|.
TGCGCCAGCAGCCACCCGGTGACGAACACTGAAGCTTTCTTT
CASSHPVTNTEAFF
>.|TRBV13|TRBJ2-5|.
TGTGCCAGCAGCTTAGGCGGATCGGAGACCCAGTACTTC
CASSLGGSETQYF
>TRBD1|TRBV27|TRBJ1-5|once
TGTGCCAGCAGTCCAAGGACAGGGCAGCAGCCCCAGCATTTT
CASSPRTGQQPQHF
>.|TRBV7-9|TRBJ2-7|.
TGTGCCAGCAGCGACAGGCGGTTCTACGAGCAGTACTTC
CASSDRRFYEQYF
>.|TRBV13|TRBJ2-5|few
TGTGCCAGCAGCCAATTCGGGGACCTACCCCAAGAGACCCAGTACTTC
CASSQFGDLPQETQYF
>.|TRBV7-2|TRBJ2-1|once
TGTGCCAGCAGCCCGGGACCACCCTACAATGAGCAGTTCTTC
CASSPGPPYNEQFF
>.|TRBV4-2|TRBJ2-7|.
TGTGCCAGCAGCCAAGTGGGGACTGCATCCTACGAGCAGTACTTC
CASSQVGTASYEQYF
>.|TRBV6-5|TRBJ1-2|.
TGTGCCAGCAGTTACTCGGAAGGGGCGGGTGGCTACACCTTC
CASSYSEGAGGYTF
>TRBD1|TRBV7-9|TRBJ1-1|.
TGTGCCAGCAGCGTCGACAGGGAGAACACTGAAGCTTTCTTT
CASSVDRENTEAFF
>TRBD1|TRBV4-3|TRBJ1-2|.
TGCGCCAGCAGCAAACTTACCGGGACAGGGGATGGCTACACCTTC
CASSKLTGTGDGYTF
>.|TRBV19|TRBJ1-2|few
TGTGCCAGTAGTATAGGACGGAGTAACTATGGCTACACCTTC
CASSIGRSNYGYTF
>.|TRBV30|TRBJ1-1|.
TGTGCCTGGAGTGTAGGGGTAGGGAACACTGAAGCTTTCTTT
CAWSVGVGNTEAFF
>TRBD2|TRBV7-9|TRBJ2-1|.
TGTGCCAGCAGCTCCACTCTAGCGGGGGGTTACAATGAGCAGTTCTTC
CASSSTLAGGYNEQFF
>.|TRBV9|TRBJ1-2|once
TGTGCCAGCAGCGGGACGGAGAACTATGGCTACACCTTC
CASSGTENYGYTF
>TRBD2|TRBV6-6|TRBJ2-7|.
TGTGCCAGCAGTTACGGAAGCGGGGGAACCTACGAGCAGTACTTC
CASSYGSGGTYEQYF
>.|TRBV5-6|TRBJ1-4|.
TGTGCCAGCACCTCATGGGGGAGTGATGAAAAACTGTTTTTT
CASTSWGSDEKLFF
>.|TRBV30|TRBJ1-5|.
TGTGCCTGGAGGCTTCCTAACAGGAGCAATCAGCCCCAGCATTTT
CAWRLPNRSNQPQHF
>.|TRBV19|TRBJ2-3|.
TGTGCCAGTAGTATCCTACCCAGGATTTTTGTCACAGATACGCAGTATTTT
CASSILPRIFVTDTQYF
>.|TRBV5-1|TRBJ1-5|few
TGCGCCAGCTCTCAGGAGGGGGGCAATCAGCCCCAGCATTTT
CASSQEGGNQPQHF
>TRBD1|TRBV5-6|TRBJ1-1|.
TGTGCCAGCAGCGCACAGGGGGTAGGGAACACTGAAGCTTTCTTT
CASSAQGVGNTEAFF
>TRBD1|TRBV30|TRBJ2-5|.
TGTGCCTGGACTGACAGGGTTGGTTGGGAGACCCAGTACTTC
CAWTDRVGWETQYF
>TRBD1|TRBV27|TRBJ2-7|.
TGTGCCAGCAGTTTTAGTCCTGACAGGGCCTACGAGCAGTACTTC
CASSFSPDRAYEQYF
>TRBD1|TRBV4-2|TRBJ2-7|.
TGTGCCAGCAGCCAAGAGGGGACAGGGGGCTACGAGCAGTACTTC
CASSQEGTGGYEQYF
>.|TRBV10-3|TRBJ2-2|.
TGTGCCACCCTTGGGGCCACCGGGGAGCTGTTTTTT
CATLGATGELFF
>.|TRBV19|TRBJ1-5|once
TGTGCCAGTAGTACGGGGCAGAGCAATCAGCCCCAGCATTTT
CASSTGQSNQPQHF
>.|TRBV7-8|TRBJ2-7|once
TGTGCCAGCAGCTTGGACGGGGGCCACGAGCAGTACTTC
CASSLDGGHEQYF
>.|TRBV30|TRBJ2-7|.
TGTGCCTGGAGTGAGGTGGCACAGTTGGTCCACGAGCAGTACTTC
CAWSEVAQLVHEQYF
>.|TRBV6-5|TRBJ2-3|.
TGTGCCAGCAGTTACAGTGAGGGTCCTTTTTCAGATACGCAGTATTTT
CASSYSEGPFSDTQYF
>.|TRBV13|TRBJ2-7|few
TGTGCCAGCAGCCCGACCGGGACCCAATACGAGCAGTACTTC
CASSPTGTQYEQYF
>.|TRBV6-5|TRBJ1-1|once
TGTGCCAGCAGCCCCCTGGGAGGGGGGAACACTGAAGCTTTCTTT
CASSPLGGGNTEAFF
>TRBD2|TRBV13|TRBJ2-3|few
TGTGCCAGCAGCTTAGACGGACTAGCAGGGAGCACAGATACGCAGTATTTT
CASSLDGLAGSTDTQYF
>.|TRBV30|TRBJ1-1|.
TGTGCCTGGAGTGTACTGGGGTTTGGTGAAGCTTTCTTT
CAWSVLGFGEAFF
>.|TRBV5-4|TRBJ2-7|.
TGTGCCAGCAGCTCTGGGGAGGACAGTATTTTGTACGAGCAGTACTTC
CASSSGEDSILYEQYF
>.|TRBV5-8|TRBJ2-3|few
TGTGCCAGCAGCTTGGGGACAGAGTGGCGCGCAGATACGCAGTATTTT
CASSLGTEWRADTQYF
>.|TRBV6-5|TRBJ2-5|.
TGTGCCAGCAGTTACCGTGGGGAGGTGGAGACCCAGTACTTC
CASSYRGEVETQYF
>TRBD2|TRBV19|TRBJ2-5|few
TGTGCCAGCGGACTAGCGGTAAAAGAGACCCAGTACTTC
CASGLAVKETQYF
>TRBD1|TRBV2|TRBJ1-4|.
TGTGCCACTATGTTGGGGACAGGGGATGAAAAACTGTTTTTT
CATMLGTGDEKLFF
>TRBD1|TRBV27|TRBJ1-2|.
TGTGCCAGCAGCCCAAGGGGGCAGGGGCGCACCTTC
CASSPRGQGRTF
>.|TRBV4-3|TRBJ2-3|.
TGCGCCAGCAGCCAAACGGGAAAGGGGTCAGATACGCAGTATTTT
CASSQTGKGSDTQYF
>.|TRBV18|TRBJ2-2|.
TGTGCCAGCTCACCACCTAGGGATGGAGGGGAGCTGTTTTTT
CASSPPRDGGELFF